Listed below are T cell receptor beta chains from one sample, sequenced in a study of shared clonotypes between healthy human individuals. The repertoire was sequenced with immunoSEQ multiplex PCR; TCRdb's copy has only in-frame clones and lacks some. The sample holds almost 700,000 clones, 92% seen once. The sequenced sample consisted of naive CD8+ T cells sorted from blood. The receptors shown here come from a man aged 25 to 45 in good health. Each CDR3 is given with its conserved first and last residue.

v_call	cdr3_length	cdr3_aa
TRBV29-1	14	CSSTGQGPYNEQFF
TRBV29-1	14	CSALTTESSYEQYF
TRBV7-9	16	CASSLRGGVMSYEQYF
TRBV5-1	16	CASSLDSPTGGFEAFF
TRBV6-6	13	CAITSGAWETQYF
TRBV28	16	CASSSPGTGAGDTQYF
TRBV7-3	14	CASSFGDPGDEQYF
TRBV27	15	CASSWGIGALNEQFF
TRBV6-1	14	CASSEPGVDGELFF
TRBV5-7	14	CASSFAGTLYEQYF
TRBV6-6	16	CASSYNPDRVGETQYF
TRBV11-2	14	CASSLYVLVNEQFF
TRBV10-3	14	CAISESVRPDGYTF
TRBV9	13	CAGGLAGGETQYF